This is a list of T cell receptor beta chains from one sample in a study of brain T cells in children with intractable seizures. This table comes from immunoSEQ multiplex PCR, and its TCRdb copy is limited to in-frame clones, with some not included. This sample has roughly 69,000 clones, with 95% to 97% found just once. The material was peripheral blood, obtained at surgery. These receptors originate from a boy under three years old with focal cortical dysplasia and intractable seizures. Both conserved end residues are trimmed from each CDR3.

v_gene: TRBV12-3/TRBV12-4
len: 10
CDR3aa: ASSYPGPEAF

v_gene: TRBV19
len: 17
CDR3aa: ASSISRVGGFAWLYGYT

v_gene: TRBV5-4
len: 13
CDR3aa: ASSLGRSSTDTQY

v_gene: TRBV7-9
len: 16
CDR3aa: ASSLKTGPLAYTDTQY

v_gene: TRBV29-1
len: 12
CDR3aa: SAQTGKGNQPQH

v_gene: TRBV5-1
len: 12
CDR3aa: ASSPPDRDEKLF

v_gene: TRBV7-9
len: 12
CDR3aa: ASSPPTRRETQY

v_gene: TRBV21-1
len: 12
CDR3aa: ASGRDRGTVGQY

v_gene: TRBV28
len: 13
CDR3aa: ASRGPGGVSSPLH

v_gene: TRBV5-6
len: 11
CDR3aa: ASSLDLDQPQH

v_gene: TRBV2
len: 15
CDR3aa: ASSGVGGWTSGNTIY

v_gene: TRBV3-1/TRBV3-2
len: 12
CDR3aa: ASRSGSGTDTQY

v_gene: TRBV5-4
len: 13
CDR3aa: ASTGDTGLGYGYT

v_gene: TRBV18
len: 11
CDR3aa: ASSLDRYNEQF

v_gene: TRBV27
len: 15
CDR3aa: ASSLWGTGGDTDTQY

v_gene: TRBV3-1/TRBV3-2
len: 9
CDR3aa: ASSQYYEQY

v_gene: TRBV7-2
len: 11
CDR3aa: ASSGQVGYGYT

v_gene: TRBV6-2/TRBV6-3
len: 12
CDR3aa: ASSYLQNTDTQY

v_gene: TRBV12-3/TRBV12-4
len: 11
CDR3aa: ASSRTAKNIQY

v_gene: TRBV19
len: 11
CDR3aa: ASSWLGANVLT

v_gene: TRBV20-1
len: 13
CDR3aa: SASSLAGFMNEQY

v_gene: TRBV10-2
len: 12
CDR3aa: ASMTGTSGNIQY

v_gene: TRBV18
len: 11
CDR3aa: ASTSISYNEQF

v_gene: TRBV21-1
len: 10
CDR3aa: ASMLTGETQY

v_gene: TRBV11-2
len: 12
CDR3aa: ASSQSWYQETQY

v_gene: TRBV6-5
len: 12
CDR3aa: ASSYRDSPYEQY

v_gene: TRBV7-9
len: 11
CDR3aa: ASRQGVHTEAF

v_gene: TRBV4-1
len: 13
CDR3aa: ASSQVDDQFYEQY

v_gene: TRBV2
len: 13
CDR3aa: ASTRGTGEPYEQY

v_gene: TRBV6-2/TRBV6-3
len: 13
CDR3aa: ASSYGDRGDDEAF

v_gene: TRBV3-1/TRBV3-2
len: 14
CDR3aa: ASSQRYPPQDLEQY

v_gene: TRBV11-2
len: 11
CDR3aa: ASSLDLYGELF

v_gene: TRBV27
len: 11
CDR3aa: ASSLAGNNEQF

v_gene: TRBV7-9
len: 13
CDR3aa: ASSLGARGADGYT

v_gene: TRBV7-9
len: 16
CDR3aa: ASSPGFRGGPSTDTQY

v_gene: TRBV6-5
len: 12
CDR3aa: ASTVTADRYEQY

v_gene: TRBV20-1
len: 9
CDR3aa: SARAGAEQY

v_gene: TRBV6-1
len: 14
CDR3aa: ASSGGQGGTYNEQF

v_gene: TRBV5-4
len: 12
CDR3aa: ASRGVEGDYGYT